The clone carrying this T cell receptor (beta chain) was observed a single time. Its antigen is currently unknown. The same CDR3 also results from other DNA sequences found in this sample. The data stem from a study of shared clonotypes between healthy human individuals. Study results and caveats: Generation probability values for non-shared clonotypes were lower than those for clonotypes shared by all four donors.

As handled by the study authors: ImmunoSEQ sequences covered only the junction and lacked quality scores; filtering therefore differed. Profiled with immunoSEQ multiplex PCR; TCRdb holds only in-frame clones, not every one. That table is the source of V, J and clone size, and D and trimming were worked out from the DNA. In the table there are some 2,000,000 clones, over 85% of which are singletons. Per germline, CDR1 MDHEN and CDR2 SYDVKM. V lost 2 bases to trimming and J lost 4 bases, with 5 bases between them. The CDR3 is 12 amino acids. Source material: naive CD4+ T cells sorted from blood. This sample's subset: CD45RA+ positively selected. V usage is TRBV28 and J usage is TRBJ1-2; no clear D. The TCR originated in a young man in good health. The CDR3 here is CASSLEGYGYTF. The CDR3 nucleotides are TGTGCCAGCAGTTTAGAAGGCTATGGCTACACCTTC.